This is a list of T cell receptor beta chains from one sample in a study of technical replicates of blood from a few donors. Sequenced by immunoSEQ multiplex PCR; TCRdb stores in-frame clones only, minus some. The table has 9,500 to 15,000 clones, more than 85% seen once. Sequencing used PBMCs. These receptors all come from a human donor in good health. Both conserved end residues are part of each CDR3. D genes are given only for firm matches. Part of the rows lack a size; the others show once, few, many or a class for expanded clones.

d_call | j_call | v_call | clone_size | cdr3_nt | cdr3_aa
TRBD2 | TRBJ2-5 | TRBV15 | - | TGTGCCACCGGTTTCGGGCGGGAGGTGATGGAGACCCAGTACTTC | CATGFGREVMETQYF
TRBD2 | TRBJ2-5 | TRBV19 | - | TGTGCCAGTAGTCTAACAGCGGGAGGGTCAGAGACCCAGTACTTC | CASSLTAGGSETQYF
TRBD2 | TRBJ2-2 | TRBV11-3 | - | TGTGCCAGCAGCTCTAGCGGGACGAACACCGGGGAGCTGTTTTTT | CASSSSGTNTGELFF
TRBD2 | TRBJ2-3 | TRBV4-2 | - | TGTGCCAGCAGCCAAGATTTTCCATCTCTAGCGGGAGGGCAGGAGGATACGCAGTATTTT | CASSQDFPSLAGGQEDTQYF
- | TRBJ1-5 | TRBV21-1 | - | TGTGCCAGCAGCAAAGGGAGTCATAGCAATCAGCCCCAGCATTTT | CASSKGSHSNQPQHF
TRBD1 | TRBJ2-7 | TRBV13 | - | TGTGCCAGCAGCCCAAGGGACAGGTCCTACGAGCAGTACTTC | CASSPRDRSYEQYF
- | TRBJ2-3 | TRBV5-1 | - | TGCGCCAGCAGCTTGGGAAACAGGGTGGAGACAGATACGCAGTATTTT | CASSLGNRVETDTQYF
TRBD2 | TRBJ2-3 | TRBV2 | - | TGTGCCAGCGGGGGGGAGGCAGATACGCAGTATTTT | CASGGEADTQYF
TRBD1 | TRBJ2-5 | TRBV6-1 | - | TGTGCCAGCAGTGATAGACAGGGGGCTGGGAAAGAGACCCAGTACTTC | CASSDRQGAGKETQYF
TRBD1 | TRBJ1-2 | TRBV27 | - | TGTGCCAGCAGAGGCCCGGGACAGGGTTCTGGCTACACCTTC | CASRGPGQGSGYTF
- | TRBJ2-1 | TRBV11-2 | - | TGTGCCAGCAGCTTACTTCCCCCGGGAGATTACAATGAGCAGTTCTTC | CASSLLPPGDYNEQFF
TRBD1 | TRBJ1-2 | TRBV5-1 | - | TGCGCCAGCAGCGAAGACAGGGAGCTGAACTATGGCTACACCTTC | CASSEDRELNYGYTF
TRBD2 | TRBJ2-2 | TRBV5-4 | - | TGTGCCAGCAGCTTGGGCGGGAGCACCGGGGAGCTGTTTTTT | CASSLGGSTGELFF
TRBD2 | TRBJ2-7 | TRBV28 | - | TGTGCCAGCAGCGGGACTAGCGGGAGGGCCGTTTGGTACGAGCAGTACTTC | CASSGTSGRAVWYEQYF
- | TRBJ2-7 | TRBV27 | - | TGTGCCAGCAGCCCGCCGGTCGGGGAGCAGTACTTC | CASSPPVGEQYF
- | TRBJ2-3 | TRBV10-3 | - | TGTGCCATCCAGGGGCTTGAAGATACGCAGTATTTT | CAIQGLEDTQYF
TRBD2 | TRBJ2-2 | TRBV6-1 | - | TGTGCCAGTTCAGCGGGAGGTTTTCGCACCGGGGAGCTGTTTTTT | CASSAGGFRTGELFF
- | TRBJ1-1 | TRBV5-1 | - | TGCGCCAGCAGCTTGGAAGGGGCCTCGGGTGAAGCTTTCTTT | CASSLEGASGEAFF
TRBD1 | TRBJ2-6 | TRBV6-6 | once | TGTGCCAGCAGTCCCAGGGGGGGGGCCAACGTCCTGACTTTC | CASSPRGGANVLTF
- | TRBJ1-3 | TRBV6-6 | - | TGTGCCAGCGGGACACCTTCCTCTGGAAACACCATATATTTT | CASGTPSSGNTIYF
- | TRBJ2-3 | TRBV10-1 | - | TGCGCCAGCAGCCTAAACCTACAGGGAGATACGCAGTATTTT | CASSLNLQGDTQYF
- | TRBJ1-2 | TRBV4-2 | - | TGTGCCAGCAGCCAAGGGGGGGGATTCTATAACTATGGCTACACCTTC | CASSQGGGFYNYGYTF
- | TRBJ1-1 | TRBV27 | - | TGTGCCAGCAGTTTAACTACAAAGCCGGGCACTGAAGCTTTCTTT | CASSLTTKPGTEAFF
TRBD2 | TRBJ2-7 | TRBV30 | - | TGTGCCAGCTCTAGCGGGAGCTCCGAGCAGTACTTC | CASSSGSSEQYF
- | TRBJ2-7 | TRBV6-1 | - | TGTGCCAGCAGTGAATTGGCGGAGGGTAATCCATACGAGCAGTACTTC | CASSELAEGNPYEQYF
- | TRBJ2-1 | TRBV9 | - | TGTGCCAGCAGCCCCCACGACATCTACTCCTACAATGAGCAGTTCTTC | CASSPHDIYSYNEQFF
- | TRBJ1-2 | TRBV4-2 | - | TGTGCCAGCAGCCAAGACAGGGATAACTATGGCTACACCTTC | CASSQDRDNYGYTF
- | TRBJ2-2 | TRBV5-6 | - | TGTGCCAGCAGCGATATTCAGGGTCTCGCGAACACCGGGGAGCTGTTTTTT | CASSDIQGLANTGELFF
TRBD2 | TRBJ2-1 | TRBV10-3 | - | TGTGCCACCTTGGGGGATAGCGGGAGGGCCGTGAGGTACAATGAGCAGTTCTTC | CATLGDSGRAVRYNEQFF
- | TRBJ2-3 | TRBV27 | - | TGTGCCAGCAGTTTGCGGGACACAGATACGCAGTATTTT | CASSLRDTDTQYF
- | TRBJ2-7 | TRBV5-1 | - | TGCGCCAGCAGCCCCGCCCTCCTACACGAGCAGTACTTC | CASSPALLHEQYF
- | TRBJ1-2 | TRBV2 | - | TGTGCCAGCAGTTCCTCGGGCTATGGCTACACCTTC | CASSSSGYGYTF
TRBD2 | TRBJ2-7 | TRBV7-8 | - | TGTGCCAGCAGCCCTAGAGTCCTAGGACTAGCGGGATCCTACGAGCAGTACTTC | CASSPRVLGLAGSYEQYF
- | TRBJ2-7 | TRBV18 | - | TGTGCCAGCTCTCCACTCGGGACTGTGATGTACTTC | CASSPLGTVMYF
TRBD1 | TRBJ2-7 | TRBV28 | - | TGTGCCGTTCGGGGACAGGGGCCCGAGCAGTACTTC | CAVRGQGPEQYF
- | TRBJ2-6 | TRBV6-5 | - | TGTGCCAGCAGTTACTTCGGGGCTGGGGCCAACGTCCTGACTTTC | CASSYFGAGANVLTF
- | TRBJ1-2 | TRBV5-1 | - | TGCGCCAGCAGCTCTAAGTTGGACAGATCCGGTGGCTACACCTTC | CASSSKLDRSGGYTF
TRBD2 | TRBJ2-7 | TRBV7-2 | - | TGTGCCAGCAGCCCCACCGGGACTAGCTTTTCATATGAGCAGTACTTC | CASSPTGTSFSYEQYF
TRBD2 | TRBJ2-1 | TRBV5-1 | - | TGCGCCAGCAGCCGCCGACTAGCGGGAGTCGGGAATGAGCAGTTCTTC | CASSRRLAGVGNEQFF
TRBD1 | TRBJ1-2 | TRBV2 | - | TGTGCCAGCAGAGGACAGGGGATTTTCTATGGCTACACCTTC | CASRGQGIFYGYTF
- | TRBJ2-3 | TRBV19 | - | TGTGCCAGTAGTATGGGAGCTAGCCTCGCTCCAGATACGCAGTATTTT | CASSMGASLAPDTQYF
- | TRBJ2-3 | TRBV21-1 | - | TGTGCCAGCAGCAAAGGGGATCGACTAGCGGGAGTCCGCACAGATACGCAGTATTTT | CASSKGDRLAGVRTDTQYF
- | TRBJ1-1 | TRBV14 | - | TGTGCCAGCAGCCAAGATTTGTCCAGTTGGGCTTTCTTT | CASSQDLSSWAFF
- | TRBJ2-7 | TRBV10-2 | - | TGCGCCAGCAGTGAGGTCGGGACTGCCTACTACGAGCAGTACTTC | CASSEVGTAYYEQYF
- | TRBJ2-3 | TRBV27 | - | TGTGCCAGCAGTTTAAGCTATGATAGCACAGATACGCAGTATTTT | CASSLSYDSTDTQYF